Listed here is a single TCR beta chain. Libraries were prepared by immunoSEQ multiplex PCR; TCRdb keeps only in-frame clonotypes and omits some of them. The sample lists some 300,000 clones, 89% seen once, with 1.5% to 2% in the top ten. The data derive from a study of blood T cell repertoires in COVID-19. Germline V gene lookup returns CDR1 MGHRA and CDR2 YSYEKL. The CDR3 has 14 amino acids. The J segment lost 7 bases and the V segment lost 1 base, leaving 5 bases of the junction unmatched. This chain uses TRBV4-1 with TRBJ1-2; 8 bases fit TRBD1. The sequence derives from a woman between 40 and 50 years old who had recovered from COVID-19. The specimen sequenced was PBMCs or T cells enriched from blood (not recorded which). The CDR3 DNA sequence: TGCGCCAGCAGCCAAGCTGGAACAGGGGGTGGCTACACCTTC. This translates into CASSQAGTGGGYTF.